The entry below describes one TCR beta chain. Its recognized antigen is unknown. The cohort comprised more than 550 healthy bone marrow donors. Cohort members were all nominally healthy when sampled, although unrecorded immune exposures were likely present. The donor tested CMV seronegative, placing the donor among the roughly 350 seronegative members of the cohort. Every donor gave a peripheral blood sample, and the peripheral blood mononuclear cells from that sample were used for TCR beta sequencing. The Qiagen DNeasy Blood Extraction Kit was used to extract genomic DNA from the blood cell samples. The library was produced with the immunoSEQ multiplex PCR assay. For the multiplex PCR, a mixture combining 60 forward primers for TCR Vbeta segments and 13 reverse primers for TCR Jbeta segments was used. A multiplex PCR assay on genomic DNA amplified the CDR3 region of rearranged TCR beta genes. The amplified TCR beta libraries were sequenced on the Illumina HiSeq System as 87-base-pair reads. On the authors' methods: In a later analysis, 77 million or so unique TCR beta chains were counted across the roughly 610 repertoires, and some 10 million of these chains were shared by at least two donors. To remove PCR and sequencing errors, raw reads were error-corrected and collapsed into unique sequences using a nearest-neighbor algorithm that merged closely related sequences. Alignment of CDR3 sequences to IMGT reference sequences was used to assign V, D and J gene segments. Each retained sequence needed at least a six-nucleotide match to both a V gene segment and a J gene segment. A rearrangement was called productive if the CDR3 had no stop codons and remained in frame with V and J, and every other rearrangement was called non-productive. Following IMGT convention, CDR3 was defined as the stretch from the second conserved V-encoded cysteine up to the conserved J-encoded phenylalanine. The earlier analysis of 587 of the donors excluded any sequence lacking an unambiguous match to a single V gene segment. An earlier analysis of 587 of the donors classified V segments as functional when productive rearrangements were above 56.7% and as segregating when the standard deviation between donors was above 5%. To diagnose cytomegalovirus status from the catalog of TCR beta chain sequences, a statistical classification framework was built. In a later analysis, TCR nucleotide sequences were compared against IMGT/GENE-DB human TR gene sequences so that V and J genes could be assigned. In a later analysis, CDR3 sequences and most-parsimonious VDJ recombination scenarios were assigned using the TCRdist pipeline. In a later analysis, each TCR beta chain was defined by its CDR3 amino acid sequence together with its V-gene family, and reads without a unique V-gene family were excluded. A later analysis removed over 500 highly shared, low-generation-probability nucleotide sequences to deal with suspected cross-contamination and a sequencing artifact. For each public chain, a later analysis derived a clonal expansion index from normalized ranks of inferred template counts within each repertoire. Generation probabilities in a later analysis came from a VDJ recombination model fitted to out-of-frame rearrangements, and those results were checked against IGoR. Hypergeometric tests were used in a later analysis to score TCR-TCR, TCR-HLA and TCR-CMV co-occurrence, with a repertoire-size bias correction applied to the TCR pairs. A later analysis estimated false discovery rates by permuting HLA or CMV assignments 20 times. In a later analysis, co-occurring TCRs were grouped with DBSCAN, and TCRdist sequence similarity was added when clustering was performed within HLA-allele-positive subsets. For co-occurrence clustering, repertoires with fewer than 30,000 or more than 120,000 public chains were excluded, along with five repertoires with anomalous nucleotide sharing. Not all clones reach the TCRdb copy of this immuneACCESS table, which keeps in-frame sequences only. Checked studies attribute under half of the gap to unresolved V genes and leave the rest unexplained. Clonal size and the V and J genes are those of that table, whereas D and trimming came from the DNA. The sample table holds about 140,000 clones. Of the sample, 0.85% to 1% is held by the ten largest clones.

V lost 4 bases and J lost 7 bases; the stretch between them is 17 bases long. The CDR3 measures 15 amino acids from cysteine to phenylalanine. The kept DNA is CDR3 alone, 45 bases in frame from the first base. CDR1 and CDR2 are drawn from the germline V gene: LGHNA, YNFKEQ. The sample belongs to a study of cytomegalovirus exposure and HLA in healthy donors (dated by TCRdb to the late 2010s). In the study overall: An earlier analysis of roughly 500 of the donors reported over 250 Gb of sequence data and about 120 million unique TCR beta sequences obtained from approximately 180 million T cells. An early release that covered some 640 HLA-typed donors contained approximately 300 gigabases of sequencing data and 85 million to 100 million unique TCR sequences. The genetic ancestry cluster associated with self-reported Caucasian donors included roughly 84% of the roughly 410 genotyped donors. The study aimed to test whether signatures of past pathogen exposure could be identified by cataloging public T cell receptors. Using immunosequencing, the study profiled T cell repertoires from 500 to 800 subjects and related those repertoires to cytomegalovirus serostatus. A separate validation cohort of about 110 different subjects was used in addition to the approximately 700-subject first cohort. To predict cytomegalovirus infection status, the study brought together high-throughput TCR immunosequencing, statistical association of individual TCRs with disease status, and machine learning. A later analysis re-examined previously published TCR beta repertoires from just over 650 donors and added high-resolution HLA genotyping to investigate patterns of TCR occurrence. Rather than drawing on any new phenotypic data, the later analysis identified candidate immune exposures from TCR beta sequences and the way those sequences occurred across donors. In an earlier analysis of a few hundred of the donors, high-throughput TCR beta sequencing was used to judge whether each TCR beta V gene segment behaved as functional or pseudogenic. Donor age, sex, ethnicity and CMV serostatus were compiled alongside the repertoire data. A later genetic analysis took genome-wide SNP genotypes for about three fifths of the 666 donors and used that subset as a discovery cohort. Every discovery cohort repertoire had been produced on one sequencing platform. Both class I and class II loci were covered by HLA typing, at four-digit resolution. The number of typed donors differed by locus: roughly 629-640 for A, B, C, DRB1 and DQB1; about 520 for DQA1; 606 for DPA1; and roughly 470 for DPB1. Five DR-DQ haplotypes were treated as single units for association and clustering because of strong linkage in the cohort. On average, over 200,000 unique TCR beta nucleotide sequences were sequenced per donor among 398 genotyped donors of the cohort, with roughly a sixth of those sequences being non-productive. Results and caveats for the whole study, not just this receptor: A cluster of highly shared sequence variants was judged likely to represent a technical artifact of the sequencing pipeline. In a later analysis, HLA-associated TCR beta chains showed more clonal expansion and lower generation probabilities than non-associated chains that were equally common. In a later analysis, TCR association rates were found to vary across HLA loci, with the most associated TCRs seen for DRB1 alleles and the fewest for HLA-C alleles. The study listed 164 TCR beta chains as associated with cytomegalovirus. In a later analysis, several top co-occurrence clusters were reported to appear linked to parvovirus B19, influenza, CMV and Epstein-Barr virus. A few of the identified cytomegalovirus-associated TCR beta chains were confirmed in vitro to be specific for cytomegalovirus antigens. A further reported finding was that TCR beta sequences accurately predicted the HLA-A and HLA-B alleles for most subjects in the first cohort. Because some donors lacked HLA typing at each locus, the association tests relied only on the typed subset. In a later genetic analysis, a missense DCLRE1C variant was associated with V-gene and J-gene trimming of TCR beta chains, and the association was replicated in an independent cohort. This cohort had only TCR beta chains sequenced, and the lack of alpha or paired-chain data limited which features could be detected. Immune exposure information for the cohort was limited to CMV serostatus. The authors suggested that the approach could potentially be generalized to other disease states and immunological phenotypes. The classifier was reported to diagnose cytomegalovirus status with high specificity and sensitivity in both the original and validation cohorts. The earlier analysis of 587 of the donors excluded fewer than 20 rarely observed V segments, including chromosome 9 orphons, because counts were too low. Some IMGT-functional V segments, including TRBV6-2 and TRBV6-3, could not be told apart with the 87-base-pair reads, so those segments were excluded. Roughly uniform sequencing depth across donors was assumed in presence/absence analyses, although this assumption may not hold. Strong co-occurrence of HLA alleles, especially DR and DQ, made assigning TCR associations to individual alleles difficult. According to a later analysis, most CMV-associated TCR beta chains appeared to be HLA-restricted, and the HLA associations seemed to be driven largely by CMV exposure. In an earlier analysis of some 500 of the donors, most TCR beta V segments appeared in productive rearrangements about 90% or about 30% of the time, broadly matching IMGT annotations. Linkage disequilibrium might explain the correlated functional status among segregating V segments, but an unknown experimental factor could not be ruled out. A later analysis associated about 17,000 TCR beta sequences with specific HLA alleles at a false discovery rate of 0.05. While some public TCRs were present in many individuals, most TCR sequences turned up only very rarely across donors. In a later genetic analysis, fewer N-insertions in productive TCRs were reported among donors in an Asian-associated ancestry cluster than the roughly 700-donor mean.

The sequence came from a male donor in good health and CMV-seronegative. The sequenced sample was PBMCs. The V and J segments used are TRBV4-2 and TRBJ2-1, with a weak D call of TRBD2 (5 bases match). CDR3 loop: CASSPRLLNGNEQFF. The DNA sequence is as follows: TGTGCCAGCAGCCCCCGACTACTCAACGGGAATGAGCAGTTCTTC.